The 8 T cell receptor beta chains listed next were all sequenced from one sample in a study of shared clonotypes between healthy human individuals. Sequenced by immunoSEQ multiplex PCR; TCRdb stores in-frame clones only, minus some. This table has about 490,000 clones, less than 80% appearing once. Sequenced material: PBMCs. All receptors come from a woman aged 40 to 50 in good health. Some clones in this sample may be carry-over from other donors' samples.

The V and J genes are TRBV4-2 and TRBJ2-3; no reliable D call. V lost 0 bases and J lost 4, with 8 bases in between. From germline, CDR1 is LGHNA and CDR2 YNFKEQ. This CDR3 has 14 residues. CDR3 sequence reads: CASSQEMGADTQYF. CDR3 nucleotides: TGTGCCAGCAGCCAAGAGATGGGCGCAGATACGCAGTATTTT.

The rearrangement uses TRBV7-9 and TRBJ2-1; 14 bases are shared with TRBD2. CDR3 length: 16 residues. The V segment lost 4 bases and the J segment 8 bases; nucleotides outside the gene matches: 7. In germline, CDR1 is SEHNR, CDR2 FQNEAQ (reference sequence). DNA of the CDR3: TGTGCCAGCAGCTCCGGGACTAGCGGGAGAGGGGATGAGCAGTTCTTC. Translating it yields CASSSGTSGRGDEQFF.

V usage is TRBV5-1 and J usage is TRBJ2-5; D is unresolved. V lost 1 base and J lost 4, with 8 bases in between. Germline assignment: CDR1 SGHRS and CDR2 YFSETQ. CDR3 length equals 13 residues. This chain's CDR3 is CASSLTPPETQYF. As DNA, the CDR3 is TGCGCCAGCAGCTTGACCCCCCCAGAGACCCAGTACTTC.

The chain couples TRBV6-6 to TRBJ2-2; D remains unclear. This CDR3 spans 13 amino acids. Trimming took 6 bases from V and 6 from J, leaving 11 bases between them. From germline, CDR1 is MNHNY and CDR2 SVGAGI (reference sequence). The CDR3 DNA sequence: TGTGCCAGCAGCCCCTCGGGCTCCGGGGAGCTGTTTTTT. Translating it yields CASSPSGSGELFF.

This clone was counted between two and nine times. This rearrangement joins TRBV11-3 to TRBJ2-2; the D gene is possibly TRBD2 (7 bases). The V gene's germline CDR1 is SGHNT and CDR2 YENEEA. The V end was cut by 8 bases, the J end by 5 bases, with 15 bases between. The CDR3 consists of 14 residues. CDR3 loop: CASGKQGGTGELFF. The CDR3 DNA follows: TGTGCCAGCGGCAAACAGGGAGGGACCGGGGAGCTGTTTTTT.

The gene calls are TRBV19 and TRBJ2-7; D is possibly TRBD1 or TRBD2 (5 bases each). The CDR3 extends over 19 amino acids. Looked up from germline, CDR1 is LNHDA and CDR2 is SQIVND (reference sequence). V was trimmed by 0 bases and J by 3 bases, leaving 24 bases between them. The chain's CDR3 is CASSIDLSGPRMFSYEQYF. CDR3 nucleotides: TGTGCCAGTAGTATAGATCTATCGGGGCCCAGGATGTTCAGCTACGAGCAGTACTTC.

The chain combines TRBV2 with TRBJ2-7; maybe TRBD1 (5 bases). This CDR3 is 11 amino acids long. The germline V gene encodes CDR1 SNHLY and CDR2 FYNNEI. The V end was cut by 5 bases, the J end by 6 bases, with 8 bases between. The CDR3 region has the DNA TGTGCCAGCAGTCAGGGTCGCGAGCAGTACTTC. Its protein is CASSQGREQYF.

The gene calls are TRBV4-3 and TRBJ2-7; 12 nucleotides line up with TRBD2. This CDR3 is built from 15 residues. The V and J ends lost 4 bases and 3 bases, in that order; junction bases with no gene match: 4. Germline CDR1 reads LGHNA; CDR2 reads YSLEER. In DNA form, the CDR3 reads TGCGCCAGCAGCCCCCGACTAGCGGGGGACTACGAGCAGTACTTC. It codes for CASSPRLAGDYEQYF.